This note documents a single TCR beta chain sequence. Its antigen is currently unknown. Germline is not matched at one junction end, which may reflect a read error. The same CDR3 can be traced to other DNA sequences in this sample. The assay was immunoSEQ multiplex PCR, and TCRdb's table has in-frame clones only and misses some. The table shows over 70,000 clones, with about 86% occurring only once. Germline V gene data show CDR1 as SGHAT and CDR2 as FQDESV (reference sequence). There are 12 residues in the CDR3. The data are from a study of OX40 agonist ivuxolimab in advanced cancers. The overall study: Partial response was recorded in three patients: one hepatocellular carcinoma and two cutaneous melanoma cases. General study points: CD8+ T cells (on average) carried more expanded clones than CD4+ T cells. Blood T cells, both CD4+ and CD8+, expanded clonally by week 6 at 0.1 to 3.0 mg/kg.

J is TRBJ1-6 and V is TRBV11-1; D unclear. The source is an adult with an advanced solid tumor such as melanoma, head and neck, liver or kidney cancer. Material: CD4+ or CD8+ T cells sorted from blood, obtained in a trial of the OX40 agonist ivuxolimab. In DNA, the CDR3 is TGTGCCAGCAGCCTCGGTAATTCACCCCTTCACTTT. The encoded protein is CASSLGNSPLHF. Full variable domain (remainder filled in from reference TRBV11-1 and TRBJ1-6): EAEVAQSPRYKITEKSQAVAFWCDPISGHATLYWYRQILGQGPELLVQFQDESVVDDSQLPKDRFSAERLKGVDSTLKIQPAELGDSAMYLCASSLGNSPLHFGNGTRLTVT.